These 17 T cell receptor beta chains came from one sample sequenced in a study of T cell responses to AZD1222 COVID-19 vaccine. Sequenced by immunoSEQ multiplex PCR; TCRdb stores in-frame clones only, minus some. This table has under 200,000 clones, under 95% appearing once. This specimen was peripheral blood, taken on day 0 of AZD1222 vaccination. These TCRs come from an adult in good health.

The chain combines TRBV5-1 with TRBJ2-2; D gene unclear. The V and J ends lost 0 bases and 4 bases respectively, with 13 bases between them. The CDR3 is 16 amino acids. The germline CDR1 and CDR2 sequences are SGHRS and YFSETQ. Here the CDR3 reads CASSLEVGAVTGELFF. The CDR3 coding sequence is TGCGCCAGCAGCTTGGAGGTGGGCGCAGTCACCGGGGAGCTGTTTTTT.

This clone appeared a single time. The chain carries TRBV29-1 and TRBJ2-3; D unclear. This CDR3 has 16 amino acids. In germline, CDR1 is SQVTM, CDR2 ANQGSEA. Between the trimmed V and J ends, which lost 3 bases and 2 bases, there was a span of 18 bases. In DNA, the CDR3 is TGCAGCGTTGATCTCTGGCATGATACACTCACAGATACGCAGTATTTT. Encoded protein: CSVDLWHDTLTDTQYF.

This clone has a single count. The genes are TRBV27 and TRBJ1-2; tentatively, D is TRBD1 (6 bases). V was cut by 5 bases and J by 7 bases, with 11 bases left in between. This CDR3 is built from 12 residues. Germline loops: CDR1 MNHEY, CDR2 SMNVEV (reference sequence). The CDR3 spells CASSGGLSGYTF. CDR3 nucleotide sequence: TGTGCCAGCAGTGGGGGGCTTTCTGGCTACACCTTC.

The V gene is TRBV28, the J gene TRBJ1-1; the D is unclear. The CDR3 length is 14 residues. Germline CDR1 and CDR2: MDHEN and SYDVKM. V was trimmed by 8 bases and J by 0 bases, leaving 13 bases between them. Here the CDR3 DNA reads TGTGCCAGCCTGAGGCCCGGAATGAACACTGAAGCTTTCTTT. This gives the protein CASLRPGMNTEAFF.

The chain is built from TRBV5-1 and TRBJ1-5; D call uncertain. The ends were cut back, 1 base at V and 0 bases at J, with 5 bases in the middle. Germline values: CDR1 SGHRS, CDR2 YFSETQ. This CDR3 has 14 amino acids. CDR3 bases: TGCGCCAGCAGCTTGTCGGGTAGCAATCAGCCCCAGCATTTT. Translating gives CASSLSGSNQPQHF.

In the case of this clone: At one boundary the junction diverges from the germline segment, which might be a read error. The rearrangement joins TRBV23-1 to TRBJ2-7; weak D call: TRBD2 (6 bases). Being an ORF, TRBV23-1 has a function that is uncertain. This CDR3 contains 14 residues. CDR3 bases: TGCGCCAGCAGTCCCGAGGAGGGAGAACGCCTTTTGAGGTTC. It encodes CASSPEEGERLLRF.

The chain joins TRBV18 to TRBJ2-7; D is unresolved. CDR1 is KGHSH and CDR2 is LQKENI in the germline V gene. V lost 6 bases and J 7 bases, leaving 10 bases between the germline ends. This CDR3 has 11 amino acids. CDR3: CASSDSGEQYF. CDR3 DNA sequence: TGTGCCAGCTCGGATTCTGGGGAGCAGTACTTC.

The V gene is TRBV18, the J gene TRBJ2-1; either TRBD1 or TRBD2 may supply D (6 bases each). V was cut by 0 bases and J by 3 bases, with 24 bases left in between. Germline V lookup: CDR1 KGHSH, CDR2 LQKENI. This CDR3 is built from 20 residues. The CDR3 region is CASSPPGADSFPGDYNEQFF. In nucleotides, the CDR3 is TGTGCCAGCTCACCACCGGGGGCTGACTCTTTCCCGGGGGACTACAATGAGCAGTTCTTC.

The chain has TRBV25-1 and TRBJ1-1, with D possibly matching TRBD1 (5 bases). Germline V gene sequence: CDR1 MGHDK, CDR2 SYGVNS. The CDR3 sequence is 12 residues long. Trimming stripped 8 bases from V and 5 bases from J, with 12 bases between. The CDR3 loop is CASSGAYTEAFF. The CDR3 nucleotides read TGTGCCAGCTCCGGGGCCTATACTGAAGCTTTCTTT.

This clone was seen more than once but under ten times. The V call is TRBV20-1, the J call TRBJ2-1; unclear D gene. Trimming shortened V by 1 base and J by 7 bases, and 5 bases separated the two germline ends. CDR1 and CDR2 from the germline V gene are DFQATT and SNEGSKA (reference sequence). The CDR3 extends over 11 amino acids. The CDR3 reads CSARGVNEQFF. CDR3 nucleotide sequence: TGCAGTGCTAGAGGTGTTAATGAGCAGTTCTTC.

This chain joins TRBV6-5 and TRBJ2-7, with D perhaps matching TRBD2 (7 bases). The CDR3 runs to 16 residues. Germline V gene sequence: CDR1 MNHEY, CDR2 SVGAGI. V shed 0 bases and J shed 4 bases, with 16 bases lying between them. The CDR3 sequence: CASSYSGGGGGYEQYF. For the CDR3, the DNA is TGTGCCAGCAGTTACTCTGGGGGGGGCGGAGGATACGAGCAGTACTTC.

The rearrangement links TRBV19 to TRBJ2-1, with TRBD1 as a possible D gene (6 bases). This CDR3 contains 19 residues. Trimming stripped 2 bases from V and 1 base from J, with 21 bases between. Germline lookup yields CDR1 LNHDA and CDR2 SQIVND (reference sequence). The CDR3 coding sequence is TGTGCCAGTAGTATATCGGAATACTACAGGGTAGATTCCTACAATGAGCAGTTCTTC. As protein: CASSISEYYRVDSYNEQFF.

The J gene is TRBJ1-1, the V gene TRBV18; D unresolved. Germline CDR1 and CDR2: KGHSH and LQKENI. Trimming pared 0 bases from V and 6 bases from J, leaving 5 bases between. The CDR3 is made up of 12 amino acids. Written as DNA, the CDR3 is TGTGCCAGCTCACCACCCCTAGCTGAAGCTTTCTTT. Translation gives CASSPPLAEAFF.

V gene TRBV24-1 combines with J gene TRBJ1-5; no reliable D call. Per the germline V gene, CDR1 is KGHDR and CDR2 is SFDVKD. V was shortened by 5 bases and J by 5 bases, with 9 bases between the two germline ends. This CDR3 contains 13 residues. The DNA for the CDR3 is TGTGCCACCAGTGGGGCAGTCCATCAGCCCCAGCATTTT. Its translation: CATSGAVHQPQHF.

The chain combines TRBV5-1 with TRBJ2-1; D remains ambiguous. Germline CDR1 SGHRS, CDR2 YFSETQ. The ends were cut back, 4 bases at V and 5 bases at J, with 16 bases in the middle. This CDR3 spans 15 amino acids. The CDR3 bases are TGCGCCAGCAGCAATCAGGTAACCCGCGACAATGAGCAGTTCTTC. This gives the protein CASSNQVTRDNEQFF.

The genes are TRBV18 and TRBJ1-4, with D perhaps TRBD1 (5 bases). Deletions cut 3 bases from V and 8 bases from J, with 19 bases between. CDR3 size: 16 residues. Germline assignment: CDR1 KGHSH and CDR2 LQKENI. The CDR3 reads CASSPQRTVKGEKLFF. The CDR3 DNA follows: TGTGCCAGCTCACCTCAACGGACCGTAAAGGGGGAAAAACTGTTTTTT.

The J gene is TRBJ2-7, the V gene TRBV10-3; a weak D match, TRBD1 (6 bases). The V gene's germline CDR1 is ENHRY and CDR2 SYGVKD. CDR3 length equals 14 residues. Trimming cost V 0 bases and J 5 bases, with 11 bases left between them. CDR3 sequence (DNA): TGTGCCATCAGTGAGTCGTATCAGGGGCACGAGCAGTACTTC. Translated, it gives CAISESYQGHEQYF.